This T cell receptor (beta chain) was captured by sequencing in a study of identical twins. Broader study findings: The abundant beta clonotypes from cord blood had fewer insertions, and memory repertoires had none of this. Out-of-frame beta sequences exhibited a weaker degree of excess twin sharing.

This CDR3 contains 14 residues. Germline CDR1 MNHEY, CDR2 SVGEGT. J was trimmed by 5 bases and V by 8 bases; bases with no gene match: 9. One entry per CDR3 protein, called by TCRdb with MiXCR from the 5' RACE reads. The sample holds around 960,000 distinct CDR3 sequences, approximately 13% seen once. This clonotype has more than one count but fewer than ten. No antigen is known for it. A further study also used this sample, focusing on yellow fever vaccine responses in identical twins. From that report: In identical twins, vaccine T cell responses appeared partly shared and partly individual.

The V and J genes are TRBV6-2 or TRBV6-3 and TRBJ2-1; 7 bases agree with TRBD2. This clonotype was obtained from a woman between 18 and 29 years old in good health. The source material was PBMCs. The CDR3 reads CASWSLREDNEQFF. CDR3 nucleotides: TGTGCCAGCTGGTCCCTACGGGAGGACAATGAGCAGTTCTTC.